This is a list of T cell receptor beta chains from one sample in a study of molecular identifiers for immune sequencing clone quantification. From the PCR reads, TCRdb called clonotypes with MiXCR, one entry per CDR3 protein. Among under 650,000 distinct CDR3 sequences listed, around 20% were seen once. Sequencing used naive CD8+ T cells from blood, with Jurkat cell RNA spiked in. The origin of the receptors is a human donor in good health. Some libraries in this study had Jurkat cell RNA spiked in. Both conserved end residues are part of each CDR3. Fields, in order: clone size, D gene, V gene, J gene, CDR3 protein, CDR3 DNA. A D gene is named only where the DNA matches it firmly. For some rows the clone size is stated as once, few or many, or as a class when expanded; others skip it.

clone_size: few; d_call: NA; v_call: TRBV2; j_call: TRBJ2-5; cdr3_aa: CASRGGQQETQYF; cdr3_nt: TGTGCCAGCAGGGGGGGACAGCAAGAGACCCAGTACTTC
clone_size: few; d_call: NA; v_call: TRBV6-5; j_call: TRBJ1-5; cdr3_aa: CASSSELYQPQHF; cdr3_nt: TGTGCCAGCAGTTCTGAACTGTATCAGCCCCAGCATTTT
clone_size: many; d_call: NA; v_call: TRBV9; j_call: TRBJ2-4; cdr3_aa: CASSVATGNQNIQYF; cdr3_nt: TGTGCCAGCAGCGTAGCTACAGGCAACCAAAACATTCAGTACTTC
clone_size: many; d_call: TRBD2; v_call: TRBV4-3; j_call: TRBJ2-3; cdr3_aa: CASSQDRAGAGTDTQYF; cdr3_nt: TGCGCCAGCAGCCAAGATAGGGCGGGAGCAGGCACAGATACGCAGTATTTT
clone_size: NA; d_call: NA; v_call: TRBV28; j_call: TRBJ1-6; cdr3_aa: CASSQSLTYNSPLHF; cdr3_nt: TGTGCCAGCAGCCAAAGCCTAACCTATAATTCACCCCTCCACTTT
clone_size: many; d_call: NA; v_call: TRBV5-4; j_call: TRBJ1-2; cdr3_aa: CASSPDSGYGYTF; cdr3_nt: TGTGCCAGCAGCCCCGACAGTGGCTATGGCTACACCTTC
clone_size: few; d_call: NA; v_call: TRBV10-3; j_call: TRBJ2-1; cdr3_aa: CAISEGTIHEQFF; cdr3_nt: TGTGCCATCAGTGAAGGGACGATCCATGAGCAGTTCTTC
clone_size: few; d_call: NA; v_call: TRBV19; j_call: TRBJ1-3; cdr3_aa: CASSSDSGSGNTIYF; cdr3_nt: TGTGCCAGTAGTAGTGATTCGGGGTCTGGAAACACCATATATTTT
clone_size: few; d_call: TRBD2; v_call: TRBV6-1; j_call: TRBJ2-7; cdr3_aa: CASRQAGMTYEQYF; cdr3_nt: TGTGCCAGCAGACAAGCGGGAATGACCTACGAGCAGTACTTC
clone_size: many; d_call: TRBD1; v_call: TRBV4-3; j_call: TRBJ2-7; cdr3_aa: CASSQDRRQGYEQYF; cdr3_nt: TGCGCCAGCAGCCAAGATCGGAGACAGGGCTACGAGCAGTACTTC
clone_size: many; d_call: NA; v_call: TRBV15; j_call: TRBJ2-3; cdr3_aa: CATSRDRGGLEYF; cdr3_nt: TGTGCCACCAGCAGAGATCGGGGCGGACTGGAGTATTTT
clone_size: NA; d_call: NA; v_call: TRBV7-2; j_call: TRBJ2-1; cdr3_aa: CASSLSPGRRNEQFF; cdr3_nt: TGTGCCAGCAGCTTATCTCCGGGACGGCGCAATGAGCAGTTCTTC
clone_size: many; d_call: TRBD1; v_call: TRBV6-6; j_call: TRBJ2-3; cdr3_aa: CASSSDRGRDTQYF; cdr3_nt: TGTGCCAGCAGTTCGGACAGGGGGAGAGATACGCAGTATTTT
clone_size: many; d_call: TRBD2; v_call: TRBV20-1; j_call: TRBJ2-3; cdr3_aa: CSARHLYGSGREGTDTQYF; cdr3_nt: TGCAGTGCTAGACACCTTTATGGTAGCGGGAGGGAGGGCACAGATACGCAGTATTTT
clone_size: many; d_call: NA; v_call: TRBV19; j_call: TRBJ2-5; cdr3_aa: CASSTGGTLETQYF; cdr3_nt: TGTGCCAGTAGTACAGGGGGGACCCTAGAGACCCAGTACTTC
clone_size: NA; d_call: NA; v_call: TRBV4-3; j_call: TRBJ2-1; cdr3_aa: CASSHPGDEQFF; cdr3_nt: TGCGCCAGCAGCCACCCGGGGGATGAGCAGTTCTTC
clone_size: NA; d_call: TRBD2; v_call: TRBV28; j_call: TRBJ2-3; cdr3_aa: CASSLFTSGKGTDTRYF; cdr3_nt: TGTGCCAGCAGTTTATTTACTAGCGGGAAGGGCACAGATACGCGGTATTTT
clone_size: NA; d_call: NA; v_call: TRBV6-2/TRBV6-3; j_call: TRBJ2-1; cdr3_aa: CASSWANNEQFF; cdr3_nt: TGTGCCAGCAGTTGGGCCAACAATGAGCAGTTCTTC
clone_size: few; d_call: NA; v_call: TRBV6-2/TRBV6-3; j_call: TRBJ1-1; cdr3_aa: CASSYGDILMSTEAFF; cdr3_nt: TGTGCCAGCAGTTACGGGGACATCCTTATGAGCACTGAAGCTTTCTTT
clone_size: many; d_call: NA; v_call: TRBV5-1; j_call: TRBJ1-1; cdr3_aa: CASSLIQNTEAFF; cdr3_nt: TGCGCCAGCAGCTTGATTCAGAACACTGAAGCTTTCTTT
clone_size: many; d_call: NA; v_call: TRBV30; j_call: TRBJ2-7; cdr3_aa: CAWNLGGTDYEQYF; cdr3_nt: TGTGCCTGGAACCTTGGAGGGACAGACTACGAGCAGTACTTC
clone_size: many; d_call: NA; v_call: TRBV2; j_call: TRBJ1-5; cdr3_aa: CASSEMDQPQHF; cdr3_nt: TGTGCCAGCAGTGAAATGGATCAGCCCCAGCATTTT
clone_size: few; d_call: NA; v_call: TRBV11-2; j_call: TRBJ2-1; cdr3_aa: CASRSLLSGGDGQFF; cdr3_nt: TGTGCCAGCAGGTCCCTTTTGAGTGGGGGCGACGGGCAGTTCTTC
clone_size: NA; d_call: NA; v_call: TRBV7-6; j_call: TRBJ2-7; cdr3_aa: CASSGSASGEQYF; cdr3_nt: TGTGCCAGCAGCGGCTCGGCCTCCGGCGAGCAGTACTTC
clone_size: NA; d_call: NA; v_call: TRBV20-1; j_call: TRBJ2-7; cdr3_aa: CSASSSSPYEQYF; cdr3_nt: TGCAGTGCCAGCAGCTCTTCCCCTTACGAGCAGTACTTC
clone_size: many; d_call: NA; v_call: TRBV15; j_call: TRBJ1-5; cdr3_aa: CATSRDPQARQPQHF; cdr3_nt: TGTGCCACCAGCAGAGATCCCCAAGCTAGGCAGCCCCAGCATTTT
clone_size: once; d_call: NA; v_call: TRBV7-9; j_call: TRBJ2-3; cdr3_aa: CASSLGPHSTDTQYF; cdr3_nt: TGTGCCAGCAGTTTAGGGCCACATAGCACAGATACGCAGTATTTT
clone_size: NA; d_call: TRBD1; v_call: TRBV7-2; j_call: TRBJ2-7; cdr3_aa: CASSLSHSGGYSYEQYF; cdr3_nt: TGTGCCAGCAGCTTAAGCCACTCAGGGGGCTACTCCTACGAGCAGTACTTC
clone_size: many; d_call: NA; v_call: TRBV4-1; j_call: TRBJ2-1; cdr3_aa: CASSQGSGSNYNEQFF; cdr3_nt: TGCGCCAGCAGCCAGGGATCAGGGTCTAACTACAATGAGCAGTTCTTC
clone_size: many; d_call: TRBD2; v_call: TRBV7-9; j_call: TRBJ2-7; cdr3_aa: CASSSSSGRALEQYF; cdr3_nt: TGTGCCAGCAGTTCCTCTAGCGGGAGGGCCCTCGAGCAGTACTTC
clone_size: many; d_call: NA; v_call: TRBV12-3/TRBV12-4; j_call: TRBJ2-1; cdr3_aa: CASMGGEQFF; cdr3_nt: TGTGCCAGCATGGGCGGTGAGCAGTTCTTC
clone_size: few; d_call: NA; v_call: TRBV4-2; j_call: TRBJ2-2; cdr3_aa: CASSPTTVGYTGELFF; cdr3_nt: TGTGCCAGCAGCCCCACCACAGTCGGGTACACCGGGGAGCTGTTTTTT
clone_size: many; d_call: NA; v_call: TRBV12-3/TRBV12-4; j_call: TRBJ2-3; cdr3_aa: CASSPRWATDTQYF; cdr3_nt: TGTGCCAGCAGTCCGAGGTGGGCTACAGATACGCAGTATTTT
clone_size: few; d_call: TRBD1; v_call: TRBV7-9; j_call: TRBJ1-1; cdr3_aa: CASSVNRGRETEAFF; cdr3_nt: TGTGCCAGCAGCGTAAACAGGGGGCGTGAAACTGAAGCTTTCTTT
clone_size: few; d_call: NA; v_call: TRBV7-9; j_call: TRBJ2-7; cdr3_aa: CASSPTGATPNRAYEQYF; cdr3_nt: TGTGCCAGCAGCCCCACCGGGGCAACGCCAAATAGAGCCTACGAGCAGTACTTC
clone_size: NA; d_call: NA; v_call: TRBV4-3; j_call: TRBJ2-5; cdr3_aa: CASSQDTGETQYF; cdr3_nt: TGCGCCAGCAGCCAAGATACAGGGGAGACCCAGTACTTC
clone_size: NA; d_call: NA; v_call: TRBV5-1; j_call: TRBJ1-5; cdr3_aa: CASSSGGGAGSNQPQHF; cdr3_nt: TGCGCCAGCAGCTCTGGGGGGGGGGCGGGTAGCAATCAGCCCCAGCATTTT
clone_size: many; d_call: NA; v_call: TRBV10-1; j_call: TRBJ2-2; cdr3_aa: CASSPTANTGELFF; cdr3_nt: TGCGCCAGCAGTCCGACAGCGAACACCGGGGAGCTGTTTTTT
clone_size: few; d_call: TRBD1; v_call: TRBV19; j_call: TRBJ2-2; cdr3_aa: CASSPAGTVKNTGELFF; cdr3_nt: TGTGCCAGTAGCCCGGCCGGGACAGTGAAAAACACCGGGGAGCTGTTTTTT
clone_size: many; d_call: NA; v_call: TRBV20-1; j_call: TRBJ1-5; cdr3_aa: CSARDTQGRGLSNQPQHF; cdr3_nt: TGCAGTGCTAGAGACACCCAAGGGAGGGGCCTTAGCAATCAGCCCCAGCATTTT
clone_size: NA; d_call: NA; v_call: TRBV13; j_call: TRBJ2-1; cdr3_aa: CASSLYYTDNEQFF; cdr3_nt: TGTGCCAGCAGCTTATATTATACCGACAATGAGCAGTTCTTC
clone_size: NA; d_call: NA; v_call: TRBV13; j_call: TRBJ2-2; cdr3_aa: CASSTYSEVRTGELFF; cdr3_nt: TGTGCCAGCAGCACATACAGTGAGGTGCGCACCGGGGAGCTGTTTTTT
clone_size: once; d_call: NA; v_call: TRBV4-1; j_call: TRBJ2-7; cdr3_aa: CASGQDRSYEQYF; cdr3_nt: TGCGCCAGCGGCCAAGACAGATCCTACGAGCAGTACTTC
clone_size: many; d_call: NA; v_call: TRBV4-3; j_call: TRBJ2-7; cdr3_aa: CASSQDPGNYEQYF; cdr3_nt: TGCGCCAGCAGCCAAGACCCCGGGAACTACGAGCAGTACTTC
clone_size: many; d_call: NA; v_call: TRBV28; j_call: TRBJ1-3; cdr3_aa: CASSLLPENTIYF; cdr3_nt: TGTGCCAGCAGTTTATTGCCGGAAAACACCATATATTTT
clone_size: many; d_call: NA; v_call: TRBV6-2/TRBV6-3; j_call: TRBJ2-5; cdr3_aa: CASGRGAHQETQYF; cdr3_nt: TGTGCCAGCGGTAGGGGGGCCCATCAAGAGACCCAGTACTTC
clone_size: many; d_call: NA; v_call: TRBV10-2; j_call: TRBJ2-7; cdr3_aa: CASSEGTDYEQYF; cdr3_nt: TGCGCCAGCAGTGAGGGAACAGACTACGAGCAGTACTTC
clone_size: NA; d_call: TRBD1; v_call: TRBV7-3; j_call: TRBJ2-3; cdr3_aa: CASSQTGGATDTQYF; cdr3_nt: TGTGCCAGCAGCCAAACAGGGGGCGCAACAGATACGCAGTATTTT
clone_size: many; d_call: NA; v_call: TRBV11-2; j_call: TRBJ2-5; cdr3_aa: CASSPPSRETQYF; cdr3_nt: TGTGCCAGCAGCCCCCCAAGCCGAGAGACCCAGTACTTC
clone_size: many; d_call: NA; v_call: TRBV2; j_call: TRBJ2-7; cdr3_aa: CASKTPSSYEQYF; cdr3_nt: TGTGCCAGCAAAACTCCCAGCTCCTACGAGCAGTACTTC
clone_size: many; d_call: TRBD1; v_call: TRBV4-3; j_call: TRBJ2-5; cdr3_aa: CASSRWTGGAETQYF; cdr3_nt: TGCGCCAGCAGCCGATGGACAGGGGGCGCGGAGACCCAGTACTTC
clone_size: many; d_call: TRBD2; v_call: TRBV5-6; j_call: TRBJ2-3; cdr3_aa: CASSLWASGTFTDTQYF; cdr3_nt: TGTGCCAGCAGCTTGTGGGCTAGCGGGACCTTCACAGATACGCAGTATTTT
clone_size: many; d_call: NA; v_call: TRBV6-2/TRBV6-3; j_call: TRBJ2-3; cdr3_aa: CASSRRFSTDTQYF; cdr3_nt: TGTGCCAGCAGTCGGCGTTTTAGCACAGATACGCAGTATTTT
clone_size: many; d_call: NA; v_call: TRBV5-6; j_call: TRBJ1-1; cdr3_aa: CASSSLLNTEAFF; cdr3_nt: TGTGCCAGCAGCTCCCTGTTGAACACTGAAGCTTTCTTT
clone_size: many; d_call: NA; v_call: TRBV12-3/TRBV12-4; j_call: TRBJ2-3; cdr3_aa: CASSPHKGSTDTQYF; cdr3_nt: TGTGCCAGCAGCCCCCATAAAGGAAGCACAGATACGCAGTATTTT
clone_size: many; d_call: TRBD2; v_call: TRBV24-1; j_call: TRBJ2-3; cdr3_aa: CATSGPELAGGPDTQYF; cdr3_nt: TGTGCCACCAGTGGCCCAGAACTAGCGGGGGGTCCAGATACGCAGTATTTT
clone_size: NA; d_call: NA; v_call: TRBV29-1; j_call: TRBJ2-7; cdr3_aa: CSVEDRRENEQHF; cdr3_nt: TGCAGCGTTGAAGATCGGAGGGAGAACGAGCAGCACTTC
clone_size: few; d_call: TRBD1; v_call: TRBV3-1; j_call: TRBJ1-1; cdr3_aa: CASSHGRGGANTEAFF; cdr3_nt: TGTGCCAGCAGCCATGGTCGAGGGGGCGCGAACACTGAAGCTTTCTTT
clone_size: NA; d_call: NA; v_call: TRBV3-1; j_call: TRBJ1-2; cdr3_aa: CASSPRGLDGPISGYTF; cdr3_nt: TGTGCCAGCAGCCCCAGAGGTTTAGACGGCCCCATTTCTGGCTACACCTTC